A single sample is the source of the 14 T cell receptor beta chains below, sequenced in a study of cytomegalovirus exposure and HLA in healthy donors. With 60 Vbeta and 13 Jbeta primers, the PCR was carried out. The data were produced by immunoSEQ multiplex PCR, yet TCRdb's version contains in-frame clones alone and is incomplete. The profile shows more than 90,000 clones, under 80% of them singletons. The sequenced sample was PBMCs. The origin of the receptors is a man in his forties or fifties in good health and CMV-seropositive.

This clone showed up just once. The chain combines TRBV25-1 with TRBJ2-3; 9 bases agree with TRBD2. This CDR3 region has 15 residues. Germline V CDR1 and CDR2: MGHDK, SYGVNS. The V segment lost 2 bases and the J segment 2 bases; nucleotides outside the gene matches: 2. The CDR3 region has the DNA TGTGCCAGCAGTGAAGCGGGGGGGAACACAGATACGCAGTATTTT. Its translation is CASSEAGGNTDTQYF.

The chain has TRBV2 and TRBJ2-5; D call uncertain. V lost 3 bases and J lost 2, with 10 bases in between. Germline assignment: CDR1 SNHLY and CDR2 FYNNEI. The CDR3 spans 14 residues. CDR3 loop: CASSEGLAQETQYF. The CDR3 nucleotides are TGTGCCAGCAGTGAGGGTTTAGCTCAAGAGACCCAGTACTTC.

Only a few counts were recorded for this clone. The CDR3, as DNA: TGTGCCAGCAGGGAGGGGATGGGCGAGCAGTACTTC. It translates to CASREGMGEQYF. The V gene is TRBV2, the J gene TRBJ2-7; D perhaps matches TRBD2 (6 bases). Germline V gene data show CDR1 as SNHLY and CDR2 as FYNNEI. The V gene lost 6 bases and the J gene lost 6 bases, with 12 bases spanning the gap. The CDR3 consists of 12 residues.

This rearrangement joins TRBV5-6 to TRBJ1-2; D remains ambiguous. The V end lost 3 bases, the J end lost 4 bases, and 13 bases lay between the germline ends. CDR1 and CDR2 (germline): SGHDT, YYEEEE. The CDR3 length is 14 residues. DNA of the CDR3: TGTGCCAGCAGCTCTAAATCGCCCCCCTATGGCTACACCTTC. This codes for CASSSKSPPYGYTF.

The table lists this clone with a count of one. This rearrangement joins TRBV28 to TRBJ2-7; 9 nucleotides align to TRBD1. J gave up 3 bases and V 3 bases, and 3 bases lay outside the gene matches. The germline V gene has CDR1 MDHEN and CDR2 SYDVKM. This CDR3 region has 14 residues. The CDR3 sequence is CASSFGTGYYEQYF. CDR3 in DNA: TGTGCCAGCAGTTTCGGGACAGGGTACTACGAGCAGTACTTC.

The gene calls are TRBV7-2 and TRBJ1-6; D unresolved. V lost 1 base and J lost 7, with 11 bases in between. From germline, CDR1 is SGHTA and CDR2 FQGNSA. The CDR3 spans 15 residues. The CDR3 spells CASSLVGGSNSPLHF. CDR3 in DNA: TGTGCCAGCAGCTTAGTAGGAGGGTCCAATTCACCCCTCCACTTT.

The J gene is TRBJ2-7, the V gene TRBV18, with 11 positions matching TRBD1. The CDR3 spans 15 residues. Germline V gene data show CDR1 as KGHSH and CDR2 as LQKENI. Losses at the gene ends were 2 bases for V and 2 bases for J; bases not matched to a gene: 2. For the CDR3, the DNA is TGTGCCAGCTCACCAAGGGGACAGGGGGCCTACGAGCAGTACTTC. This translates into CASSPRGQGAYEQYF.

The chain employs TRBV7-6 and TRBJ2-3; D is uncertain. CDR3 length: 15 amino acids. Trimming pared 1 base from V and 0 bases from J, leaving 8 bases between. Looked up from germline, CDR1 is SGHVS and CDR2 is FNYEAQ. The CDR3 spells CASSLVGSSTDTQYF. CDR3 in DNA: TGTGCCAGCAGCTTAGTCGGGTCTAGCACAGATACGCAGTATTTT.

The V gene is TRBV7-9, the J gene TRBJ2-5, with D possibly TRBD2 on 5 matching bases. The CDR3 has 13 amino acids. Germline V lookup: CDR1 SEHNR, CDR2 FQNEAQ (reference sequence). Trimming took 5 bases from V and 5 from J, leaving 12 bases between them. This chain's CDR3 is CASSPTGIETQYF. In nucleotides, the CDR3 is TGTGCCAGCAGCCCGACGGGAATCGAGACCCAGTACTTC.

The J gene is TRBJ1-4, the V gene TRBV28; 7 bases align to TRBD1. V lost 0 bases and J lost 7; bases outside the gene matches: 5. In germline, CDR1 is MDHEN, CDR2 SYDVKM. This CDR3 is built from 15 residues. The CDR3: CASSLWTGRSEKLFF. As DNA, the CDR3 is TGTGCCAGCAGTTTATGGACAGGGCGAAGTGAAAAACTGTTTTTT.

This chain connects TRBV7-2 to TRBJ2-7; TRBD1 matches 10 bases. V shed 5 bases, J shed 6 bases, and the junction held 7 bases outside the gene matches. The CDR3 totals 14 residues. CDR1 is SGHTA, CDR2 FQGNSA, per germline. Written as DNA, the CDR3 is TGTGCCAGCAGCCCCGAGACAGGGGGCTGCGAGCAGTACTTC. This translates into CASSPETGGCEQYF.

The gene calls are TRBV5-6 and TRBJ1-6; 8 nucleotides agree with TRBD1. The trim removed 4 bases at V and 7 bases at J, leaving 10 bases unmatched. The CDR3 length is 16 residues. Germline V gene sequence: CDR1 SGHDT, CDR2 YYEEEE. The CDR3 DNA follows: TGTGCCAGCAGCGCGAAGACAGGGGAGCGGAATTCACCCCTCCACTTT. Amino acid sequence: CASSAKTGERNSPLHF. The whole variable domain, remainder taken from reference TRBV5-6 and TRBJ1-6, is DAGVTQSPTHLIKTRGQQVTLRCSPKSGHDTVSWYQQALGQGPQFIFQYYEEEERQRGNFPDRFSGHQFPNYSSELNVNALLLGDSALYLCASSAKTGERNSPLHFGNGTRLTVT.

In DNA, the CDR3 is TGTGCCAGCAGCTTAAGAAGCGGGAGCCCCGGGGAGCTGTTTTTT. This encodes CASSLRSGSPGELFF. The rearrangement links TRBV11-3 to TRBJ2-2, with 8 bases identical to TRBD2. This CDR3 region has 15 residues. The J segment lost 6 bases and the V segment lost 2 bases, leaving 5 bases of the junction unmatched. Looked up from germline, CDR1 is SGHNT and CDR2 is YENEEA.

The chain combines TRBV19 with TRBJ1-4; D perhaps matches TRBD1 (5 bases). From germline, CDR1 is LNHDA and CDR2 SQIVND (reference sequence). V dropped 6 bases and J dropped 0 bases, with 17 bases sitting between them. This CDR3 has 17 residues. For the CDR3, the DNA is TGTGCCAGTAGCCAAAGACCGTCGACAGCAACTAATGAAAAACTGTTTTTT. This encodes CASSQRPSTATNEKLFF.